This entry features one T cell receptor (beta chain) sequence. Its antigen target is currently unknown. Base qualities were left out, and no much larger clone turns up one base away. The data were taken from a study of CD8 T cells in ankylosing spondylitis (dated by TCRdb to the late 2010s). Describing the broader study: T cell receptor beta repertoires were profiled in healthy donors and ankylosing spondylitis patients so that disease-linked TCR variants could be found. The whole study cohort included roughly 110 healthy donors and 25 ankylosing spondylitis patients. Peripheral blood was sampled, and synovial fluid was also collected from ankylosing spondylitis patients. The full study reports these points: The disease-linked clones were reported as significantly enriched in matched synovial fluid samples from ankylosing spondylitis patients. The disease-linked clones had a CD8+ phenotype and were found at relatively low frequencies in peripheral blood. Blood from ankylosing spondylitis patients appeared to be characterized by a TCR beta motif made up of under ten highly homologous amino acid variants. Some TCR beta motif variants had previously been reported in synovial fluid and blood of reactive arthritis patients, which suggested common disease-initiation mechanisms.

Sequencing was carried out with an Illumina HiSeq 2500. Quantitative 5'-RACE with molecular barcodes was used to prepare TCR beta libraries. The authors' pipeline ran thus. Disease-linked TCR variants were identified with a new computational method built on a probabilistic model of VDJ rearrangement. Clones were called with MiXCR by TCRdb after fastp trimmed the public reads at Q25, and only in-frame beta chains were retained. For every CDR3 protein sequence, its rows merge into one entry that carries the most common genes and DNA. Here the V and J calls rest on TCRdb's processing, not on the authors' analysis. Counted in this sample were some 130,000 distinct CDR3 sequences; 7% to 8% of them appeared once. The top ten hold roughly an eighth of the sample. Including the terminal cysteine and phenylalanine, the CDR3 comprises 11 residues. Just the 33-base CDR3 DNA is kept, in frame starting at base 1. Relative to germline, V is 3 bases shorter and J is 11 bases shorter, with 13 bases between their ends. CDR1 and CDR2 were assigned from the germline V gene (reference sequence) as GTSNPN and SVGIG.

What was sequenced was blood, either unsorted or a sorted T cell fraction (not recorded which). The rearranged chain carries TRBV30 and TRBJ1-1, with the D gene not confidently named. This sequence was found in a female donor with ankylosing spondylitis or in good health (not recorded which). The DNA sequence reads TGTGCCTGGAGGAGGACCGGGATGGCTTTCTTT. This gives the protein CAWRRTGMAFF.